The clone carrying this T cell receptor beta chain was found many times. Germline CDR1 SGHAT, CDR2 FQNNGV. This CDR3 is 14 amino acids long. The V end was cut by 2 bases, the J end by 11 bases, with 15 bases between. Individually, cDNA molecules had unique molecular identifiers attached to them. Each CDR3 protein is one row after TCRdb ran MiXCR on the 5' RACE reads. In the table there are about 21,000 distinct CDR3 sequences, about 4.3% of which are singletons. This specimen belongs to a study of early T cells in non-severe SARS-CoV-2 infection. The overall study: Sequencing of bulk RNA from unsorted whole blood was done, without chain pairing.

The sequence came from an adult who was a healthcare worker with PCR-confirmed SARS-CoV-2 infection or an uninfected control (not recorded which). The material sequenced was whole blood. The gene calls are TRBV11-2 and TRBJ1-4; TRBD1 might be the D (5 bases). Here the CDR3 reads CASSLSRRGRKLFF. The CDR3 DNA is TGTGCCAGCAGCTTAAGTCGGCGGGGGAGGAAACTGTTTTTT.